A single sample gave rise to the 20 T cell receptor beta chains below, sequenced in a study of blood T cell repertoires in COVID-19. Assay used: immunoSEQ multiplex PCR; TCRdb lists only in-frame clones, some missing. The data contain about 160,000 clones, under 95% of them singletons. Sequences were obtained from peripheral blood. These receptors were obtained from a man aged 18 to 30 with acute or convalescent COVID-19.

The chain recombines TRBV5-1 with TRBJ2-2; 8 bases are a match to TRBD1. Trimming removed 0 bases from V and 6 bases from J; junction bases left unmatched: 10. This CDR3 region has 17 residues. The germline CDR1 and CDR2 sequences are SGHRS and YFSETQ. CDR3 sequence reads: CASSLGRQGISSGELFF. CDR3 coding DNA: TGCGCCAGCAGCTTGGGACGACAGGGGATTAGCTCCGGGGAGCTGTTTTTT.

V is TRBV7-8 and J is TRBJ1-5; maybe TRBD1 (6 bases). V was shortened by 5 bases and J by 2 bases, with 19 bases between the two germline ends. This CDR3 is 17 amino acids long. In germline, CDR1 is SGHVS, CDR2 FQNEAQ. The CDR3 loop is CASSLYRVGVGNQPQHF. For the CDR3, the DNA is TGTGCCAGCAGCCTCTACAGGGTCGGGGTTGGCAATCAGCCCCAGCATTTT. The full variable domain, in which reference TRBV7-8 and TRBJ1-5 provide the parts outside the CDR3, is GAGVSQSPRYKVAKRGQDVALRCDPISGHVSLFWYQQALGQGPEFLTYFQNEAQLDKSGLPSDRFFAERPEGSVSTLKIQRTQQEDSAVYLCASSLYRVGVGNQPQHFGDGTRLSIL.

V gene TRBV29-1 combines with J gene TRBJ1-1; a possible D gene is TRBD1 (6 bases). Per the germline V gene, CDR1 is SQVTM and CDR2 is ANQGSEA. This CDR3 spans 14 amino acids. Between the trimmed V and J ends, which lost 3 bases and 4 bases, there was a span of 15 bases. The CDR3 region has the DNA TGCAGCGTTGAGATACAGGGAATGGGCACTGAAGCTTTCTTT. Encoded protein: CSVEIQGMGTEAFF.

A single count supports this clone. The rearrangement joins TRBV7-8 to TRBJ1-6; 10 bases are shared with TRBD1. From germline, CDR1 is SGHVS and CDR2 FQNEAQ. The CDR3 consists of 15 residues. Losses at the gene ends were 5 bases for V and 6 bases for J; bases not matched to a gene: 4. The CDR3: CASSPGTGANSPLHF. The CDR3 nucleotides read TGTGCCAGCAGCCCCGGGACAGGGGCTAATTCACCCCTCCACTTT.

The V gene is TRBV14, the J gene TRBJ1-2, with D hard to call. Per germline, CDR1 SGHDN and CDR2 FVKESK. Trimming removed 4 bases from V and 4 bases from J, with 16 bases in between. The CDR3 has 15 amino acids. The CDR3 spells CASSPRGGQIYGYTF. The DNA for the CDR3 is TGTGCCAGCAGCCCCCGGGGAGGTCAGATCTATGGCTACACCTTC.

Details on this clone: This specimen includes other DNA sequences encoding the same CDR3. In DNA, the CDR3 is TGTGCCAGCAGTACAGGGTTCAATCAGCCCCAGCATTTT. Amino acid sequence: CASSTGFNQPQHF. The chain employs TRBV6-5 and TRBJ1-5, with D possibly TRBD1 on 6 matching bases. The CDR3 extends over 13 amino acids. The V end was cut by 5 bases, the J end by 3 bases, with 8 bases between. CDR1 is MNHEY and CDR2 is SVGAGI in the germline V gene.

This chain connects TRBV5-4 to TRBJ1-2; 9 bases align to TRBD1. The germline CDR1 and CDR2 sequences are SGHNT and YYREEE (reference sequence). This CDR3 contains 15 residues. The junction had 7 bases not matched to a gene; V was cut back by 0 bases and J by 7 bases. The CDR3 DNA reads TGTGCCAGCAGCTTGGGGACAGGGGAGGAGGGTGGCTACACCTTC. Protein sequence: CASSLGTGEEGGYTF.

The chain couples TRBV19 to TRBJ1-2; 9 nucleotides match TRBD1. Germline lookup yields CDR1 LNHDA and CDR2 SQIVND (reference sequence). The CDR3 is made up of 17 amino acids. V lost 6 bases to trimming and J lost 4 bases; unmatched junction nucleotides: 15. CDR3 DNA sequence: TGTGCCAGTAGGGTCCCGGGACAGGGTACTGAGATCTATGGCTACACCTTC. Translating it yields CASRVPGQGTEIYGYTF. The full variable domain, in which reference TRBV19 and TRBJ1-2 provide the parts outside the CDR3, is DGGITQSPKYLFRKEGQNVTLSCEQNLNHDAMYWYRQDPGQGLRLIYYSQIVNDFQKGDIAEGYSVSREKKESFPLTVTSAQKNPTAFYLCASRVPGQGTEIYGYTFGSGTRLTVV.

The gene calls are TRBV7-2 and TRBJ2-1, with a weak D call TRBD2 (6 bases). The V end was cut by 1 base, the J end by 10 bases, with 14 bases between. Germline assignment: CDR1 SGHTA and CDR2 FQGNSA. The CDR3 covers 14 residues. CDR3 region: CASSLDPGVGEQFF. In DNA, the CDR3 is TGTGCCAGCAGCTTAGACCCGGGGGTAGGCGAGCAGTTCTTC.

V is TRBV5-4 and J is TRBJ2-1; TRBD2 matches at 11 bases. The CDR3 sequence is 14 residues long. Trimming cost V 7 bases and J 6 bases; bases outside gene matches: 6. The germline V gene has CDR1 SGHNT and CDR2 YYREEE (reference sequence). The CDR3 region is CASARTSGLNEQFF. The CDR3 DNA follows: TGTGCCAGCGCGCGGACTAGCGGGCTCAATGAGCAGTTCTTC.

V and J are TRBV11-3 and TRBJ1-1, with D tentatively TRBD1 (6 bases). V lost 3 bases and J 1 base, leaving 6 bases between the germline ends. This CDR3 is built from 13 residues. Germline V gives CDR1 SGHNT, CDR2 YENEEA. DNA of the CDR3: TGTGCCAGCAGCTTCAGGGGGAACACTGAAGCTTTCTTT. This encodes CASSFRGNTEAFF.

V usage is TRBV27 and J usage is TRBJ2-5; TRBD2 aligns across 11 bases. The CDR3 runs 15 residues. The V and J ends lost 6 bases and 3 bases, in that order; junction bases with no gene match: 6. The germline V gene has CDR1 MNHEY and CDR2 SMNVEV (reference sequence). CDR3 amino acids: CASSPGLAAEETQYF. The CDR3 DNA sequence: TGTGCCAGCAGCCCGGGACTAGCGGCAGAAGAGACCCAGTACTTC.

This clone was recorded once. The J gene is TRBJ2-1, the V gene TRBV5-1, with 10 nucleotides matching TRBD2. Per the germline V gene, CDR1 is SGHRS and CDR2 is YFSETQ. V shed 3 bases, J shed 2 bases, and the junction held 8 bases outside the gene matches. CDR3 length: 17 residues. DNA of the CDR3: TGCGCCAGCAGCTGGACTAGCGGCGGGGGGGCCTACAATGAGCAGTTCTTC. It translates to CASSWTSGGGAYNEQFF.

The chain combines TRBV12-3 or TRBV12-4 with TRBJ2-3, with D tentatively TRBD1 (7 bases). The V gene lost 7 bases and the J gene lost 10 bases, with 15 bases spanning the gap. The CDR3 loop spans 12 amino acids. The CDR3 sequence is CASISPRGAQYF. The CDR3 bases are TGTGCCAGCATCTCCCCCAGGGGGGCGCAGTATTTT.

The chain is built from TRBV19 and TRBJ2-1; 12 positions match TRBD1. The CDR3 is 19 residues long. Germline V gives CDR1 LNHDA, CDR2 SQIVND (reference sequence). V was clipped by 1 base and J by 2 bases; unmatched bases: 9. The CDR3 DNA reads TGTGCCAGTAGTATAGGACCCCTCCGGGACAGGGGGCCCTACAATGAGCAGTTCTTC. This encodes CASSIGPLRDRGPYNEQFF.

The J gene is TRBJ1-6, the V gene TRBV6-5; 8 positions match TRBD1. The CDR3 is made up of 15 amino acids. With V trimmed by 5 bases and J by 10 bases, 10 bases remained unmatched. Germline V gene data show CDR1 as MNHEY and CDR2 as SVGAGI. CDR3 sequence (DNA): TGTGCCAGCAGTACTCTTGGACAGGGAAAATCACCCCTCCACTTT. As protein: CASSTLGQGKSPLHF.

The chain couples TRBV18 to TRBJ1-1, with 9 bases that match TRBD1. Germline-derived CDR1 and CDR2 are KGHSH and LQKENI. The CDR3 consists of 17 residues. Germline trimming cut 0 bases from V and 7 bases from J; bases unmatched to any gene: 12. Here the CDR3 DNA reads TGTGCCAGCTCACCACCTGGTTATACAGGGGGCGCGGATGAAGCTTTCTTT. Translated: CASSPPGYTGGADEAFF.

The CDR3 sequence: CAWSVTGSYEQYF. The DNA for the CDR3 is TGTGCCTGGAGTGTAACCGGGAGCTACGAGCAGTACTTC. The rearrangement links TRBV30 to TRBJ2-7; D is perhaps TRBD2 (6 bases). V lost 0 bases and J lost 3, with 9 bases in between. Germline V gene data show CDR1 as GTSNPN and CDR2 as SVGIG (reference sequence). The CDR3 extends over 13 amino acids.

CDR3: CASSLQGSIYGYTF. CDR3 sequence (DNA): TGTGCCAGCAGCCTACAGGGTAGCATCTATGGCTACACCTTC. This chain uses TRBV6-5 with TRBJ1-2, with D possibly matching TRBD1 (6 bases). Germline V CDR1 and CDR2: MNHEY, SVGAGI. This CDR3 region has 14 residues. Trimming stripped 6 bases from V and 4 bases from J, with 15 bases between.

V and J are TRBV6-6 and TRBJ1-6; 7 bases are shared with TRBD1. Germline values: CDR1 MNHNY, CDR2 SVGAGI (reference sequence). This CDR3 contains 14 residues. The V segment lost 7 bases and the J segment 15 bases; nucleotides outside the gene matches: 15. In DNA, the CDR3 is TGTGCCAGCACCGTTATGGGACAGTCTTCAGACCTCCACTTT. The encoded protein is CASTVMGQSSDLHF.